Shown below are 17 T cell receptor beta chains from a single sample sequenced in a study of response to subunit inactivated influenza vaccine. TCRdb fed the RT-PCR reads into MiXCR, producing one record per CDR3 protein. The sample lists 590,000 or so distinct CDR3 sequences; 14% were seen once. The material was PBMCs from blood, obtained 14 to 15 days before vaccination. The origin of the receptors is a man in his fifties or sixties who received an inactivated influenza vaccine.

A few counts support this clonotype. The chain has TRBV24-1 and TRBJ1-2; tentative D call: TRBD1 (5 bases). The CDR3 length is 15 residues. Trimming stripped 7 bases from V and 2 bases from J, with 16 bases between. Germline V gene lookup returns CDR1 KGHDR and CDR2 SFDVKD. The CDR3 protein is CATSALGTGNYGYTF. The DNA of the CDR3 is TGTGCCACCAGCGCTCTCGGGACGGGAAACTATGGCTACACCTTC.

This clonotype showed up many times. This chain connects TRBV7-3 to TRBJ2-1; 9 nucleotides line up with TRBD1. V was clipped by 4 bases and J by 3 bases; unmatched bases: 4. This CDR3 region has 15 residues. Germline values: CDR1 SGHTA, CDR2 FQGTGA. The CDR3 loop is CASSSGTGIYNEQFF. CDR3 nucleotides: TGTGCCAGCAGCTCCGGGACAGGGATCTACAATGAGCAGTTCTTC.

This clonotype was seen a few times. V is TRBV11-1 and J is TRBJ2-1, with 8 bases identical to TRBD2. The germline CDR1 and CDR2 sequences are SGHAT and FQDESV (reference sequence). The CDR3 covers 18 residues. V lost 1 base and J lost 6; bases outside the gene matches: 14. The CDR3 DNA follows: TGTGCCAGCAGCTTAGGGCTTGCGGCGGGAGGAGGGCGCAATGAGCAGTTCTTC. It yields the protein CASSLGLAAGGGRNEQFF.

This clonotype has only a few counts. The genes are TRBV12-5 and TRBJ2-5; the D is unclear. This CDR3 spans 13 amino acids. With 1 base removed from V and 5 bases from J, the gap between germline ends came to 8 bases. Germline-derived CDR1 and CDR2 are LGHNT and FRNRAP. The CDR3 loop is CASGLGHGETQYF. For the CDR3, the DNA is TGTGCTAGTGGTTTGGGGCACGGCGAGACCCAGTACTTC.

This clonotype was counted between two and nine times. This rearrangement joins TRBV4-1 to TRBJ2-2; D is perhaps TRBD1 (6 bases). Germline assignment: CDR1 MGHRA and CDR2 YSYEKL. The CDR3 totals 16 residues. The germline V and J ends were trimmed by 6 bases and 3 bases, with 17 bases remaining between them. The CDR3 DNA sequence: TGCGCCAGCAGTCCAGCAACAGGGATATACACCGGGGAGCTGTTTTTT. Residues: CASSPATGIYTGELFF.

There are a few counts of this clonotype. V gene TRBV5-1 combines with J gene TRBJ1-1, with D perhaps matching TRBD1 (5 bases). CDR1 and CDR2 (germline): SGHRS, YFSETQ. The length of the CDR3 is 14 residues. Trimming left V 2 bases short and J 1 base short, with 9 bases between. CDR3 DNA sequence: TGCGCCAGCAGCTTTGAGGGGCAGAACACTGAAGCTTTCTTT. Translating gives CASSFEGQNTEAFF. The whole variable domain, filled in from reference TRBV5-1 and TRBJ1-1, reads KAGVTQTPRYLIKTRGQQVTLSCSPISGHRSVSWYQQTPGQGLQFLFEYFSETQRNKGNFPGRFSGRQFSNSRSEMNVSTLELGDSALYLCASSFEGQNTEAFFGQGTRLTVV.

V is TRBV13 and J is TRBJ2-3; D might be TRBD2 (6 bases). The CDR3 spans 13 residues. Germline V lookup: CDR1 PRHDT, CDR2 FYEKMQ (reference sequence). Trimming pared 5 bases from V and 6 bases from J, leaving 12 bases between. The DNA for the CDR3 is TGTGCCAGCAGCGCCGCCGGAGGGGATACGCAGTATTTT. Protein: CASSAAGGDTQYF.

This clonotype was seen a few times. The chain has TRBV19 and TRBJ1-5; D possibly corresponds to TRBD1 (6 bases). Germline lookup yields CDR1 LNHDA and CDR2 SQIVND (reference sequence). The CDR3 is 12 residues long. The ends were cut back, 6 bases at V and 9 bases at J, with 12 bases in the middle. CDR3 region: CASRGDTRPQHF. CDR3 DNA sequence: TGTGCCAGTAGGGGGGACACGAGGCCCCAGCATTTT.

This clonotype has ten or more counts. The chain carries TRBV5-4 and TRBJ2-1, with unresolved D. CDR3 size: 14 residues. The germline gives CDR1 SGHNT, CDR2 YYREEE (reference sequence). The V end lost 4 bases, the J end lost 7 bases, and 15 bases lay between the germline ends. CDR3 sequence: CASSPHPGSNEQFF. CDR3 DNA: TGTGCCAGCAGCCCCCACCCTGGTAGTAATGAGCAGTTCTTC.

There are a few counts of this clonotype. This rearrangement joins TRBV7-9 to TRBJ1-3; no clear D gene. From germline, CDR1 is SEHNR and CDR2 FQNEAQ (reference sequence). The CDR3 length is 13 residues. Trimming removed 5 bases at V and 2 bases at J, with 7 bases between. Here the CDR3 reads CASSREPGNTIYF. The CDR3 DNA reads as TGTGCCAGCAGCCGGGAACCTGGAAACACCATATATTTT.

The count of this clonotype is one. V gene TRBV5-1 combines with J gene TRBJ2-2; 7 bases line up with TRBD1. This CDR3 comprises 16 residues. Germline values: CDR1 SGHRS, CDR2 YFSETQ. The trim removed 6 bases at V and 4 bases at J, leaving 12 bases unmatched. The CDR3 sequence is CASTDRQGGPTGELFF. The CDR3 DNA reads as TGCGCCAGCACCGACCGACAGGGTGGTCCCACCGGGGAGCTGTTTTTT.

The table lists this clonotype with a few counts. V usage is TRBV30 and J usage is TRBJ2-7; the D is unclear. The CDR3 spans 12 residues. Germline V CDR1 and CDR2: GTSNPN, SVGIG (reference sequence). Between the trimmed V and J ends, which lost 0 bases and 3 bases, there was a span of 6 bases. The CDR3 coding sequence is TGTGCCTGGAGTGTACCTGGCTACGAGCAGTACTTC. Protein sequence: CAWSVPGYEQYF.

To note about this clonotype: The CDR3 carries no conserved terminal phenylalanine or tryptophan, so it likely arises from a read error. This chain connects TRBV5-1 to TRBJ1-4; D is ambiguous. With 2 bases removed from V and 7 bases from J, the gap between germline ends came to 12 bases. This CDR3 has 14 residues. Germline CDR1 SGHRS, CDR2 YFSETQ. CDR3 sequence reads: CASSFQEPSEKLFS. The CDR3 region has the DNA TGCGCCAGCAGCTTCCAGGAACCAAGTGAAAAACTGTTTTCT.

In its sample, this clonotype was seen a few times. The rearrangement uses TRBV4-2 and TRBJ2-5, with 8 bases lining up with TRBD2. CDR1 and CDR2 from the germline V gene are LGHNA and YNFKEQ. CDR3 length equals 16 residues. Trimming cost V 2 bases and J 4 bases; bases outside gene matches: 9. In DNA, the CDR3 is TGTGCCAGCAGCCAATGGATAGCGGGGCCGAGAGAGACCCAGTACTTC. Amino acid sequence: CASSQWIAGPRETQYF.

This clonotype was seen a handful of times. This chain joins TRBV12-3 or TRBV12-4 and TRBJ2-2; possible D gene TRBD1, 5 bases. V was pared by 2 bases and J by 0 bases, with 7 bases between. The CDR3 totals 15 residues. The CDR3 bases are TGTGCCAGCAGTTTAAAGGGGCCGAACACCGGGGAGCTGTTTTTT. Encoded protein: CASSLKGPNTGELFF.

The sample holds many counts of this clonotype. The rearrangement uses TRBV7-2 and TRBJ2-1; D gene unclear. This CDR3 comprises 15 residues. Trimming cost V 1 base and J 1 base, with 8 bases left between them. The germline V gene encodes CDR1 SGHTA and CDR2 FQGNSA. This CDR3 reads CASSLGVLSYNEQFF. CDR3 DNA: TGTGCCAGCAGCTTAGGGGTATTATCCTACAATGAGCAGTTCTTC. The variable domain in full, with the rest retrieved from reference TRBV7-2 and TRBJ2-1, is GAGVSQSPSNKVTEKGKDVELRCDPISGHTALYWYRQSLGQGLEFLIYFQGNSAPDKSGLPSDRFSAERTGGSVSTLTIQRTQQEDSAVYLCASSLGVLSYNEQFFGPGTRLTVL.

This chain joins TRBV7-9 and TRBJ2-4; D is unresolved. Germline V gives CDR1 SEHNR, CDR2 FQNEAQ (reference sequence). This CDR3 comprises 15 residues. The ends were cut back, 1 base at V and 1 base at J, with 8 bases in the middle. CDR3 sequence: CASSLGVGAKNIQYF. The CDR3 DNA reads TGTGCCAGCAGCTTAGGGGTCGGGGCCAAAAACATTCAGTACTTC.